This T cell receptor (beta chain) was captured in a study of T cells in Graves' hyperthyroidism and ophthalmopathy. From germline, CDR1 is SEHNR and CDR2 FQNEAQ (reference sequence). J was trimmed by 4 bases and V by 1 base; bases with no gene match: 3. This CDR3 spans 15 amino acids. The source material, RNA transcripts, was used to amplify TCR beta CDR3 regions. Researchers ran a first-round RT-PCR on the TCR CDR3 using the HTBI primer set. TCRdb redid the calling of the multiplex PCR reads with MiXCR, one entry per CDR3 protein. The sample records more than 550,000 distinct CDR3 sequences, roughly 20% being singletons. There are many counts of this clonotype. Its specificity is unknown. Overall study findings and caveats: Within blood appeared most thyroid clonotypes that had expanded above 0.001.

A sample of blood taken at first hyperthyroidism diagnosis preceded any ophthalmopathy symptoms. This sequence joins TRBV7-9 and TRBJ2-3; 9 bases align to TRBD2. This TCR was recovered from a woman between 50 and 59 years old with Graves' hyperthyroidism that later progressed to Graves' ophthalmopathy. Sequenced: blood. CDR3: CASSLVGLAPDTQYF. The CDR3 DNA reads TGTGCCAGCAGCTTAGTGGGACTAGCCCCAGATACGCAGTATTTT.